This paragraph covers one T cell receptor beta chain sequence. CDR3 length equals 12 residues. From germline, CDR1 is SGHDT and CDR2 YYEEEE. Trimming stripped 0 bases from V and 3 bases from J, with 4 bases between. Random hexamers served to reverse transcribe about 0.5 to 1 ug RNA. An immunoSEQ multiplex PCR amplified TCR beta CDR3 over 54 Vbeta and 13 Jbeta. From the immunoSEQ multiplex PCR reads, TCRdb called clonotypes with MiXCR, one entry per CDR3 protein. The data hold 70,000 or so distinct CDR3 sequences, with around 93% observed a single time. The data stem from a study of CD8 T cells in Susac syndrome. Sequencing of TCR beta was carried out in blood CD8+ and CD4+ T cells. CD8+ and CD4+ T cells were negatively isolated; TEMRA cells were FACS-enriched.

The chain is built from TRBV5-6 and TRBJ2-7; D is ambiguous. Sequencing was carried out using CD8+ T cells from PBMCs. The clonotype originates from a human donor in good health. CDR3: CASSLANYEQYF. CDR3 DNA sequence: TGTGCCAGCAGCTTGGCCAACTACGAGCAGTACTTC.